Included here is one T cell receptor beta chain sequence, with context. This clonotype came up many times. It lacks a known antigen. Per-base qualities were not stored, and no clone one base away is much larger. Libraries of naive CD8 T cells were built from anywhere between roughly 17,000 and 1,000,000 sorted cells, with 10%, 30% or 50% of the purified RNA used. Naive CD8 T cells were FACS-sorted as CD8+CD4-CCR7+CD45RA+ on a BD FACSAria II into RLT Plus buffer. Roughly nine TCR copies' worth of Jurkat RNA were spiked into about 20,000-1,100,000 naive CD8 T cell samples to test detection sensitivity. CD8 T cells were enriched using RosetteSep CD8+ T Cell Enrichment Cocktail and Ficoll-Paque, and the enriched cells then underwent ACK red cell lysis. The source of the sample is a study of molecular identifiers for immune sequencing clone quantification (dated by TCRdb to the late 2010s). A note on the overall study: For a replicate experiment, the RNA from either approximately 20,000 or 98,000 naive CD8 T cells was divided into five aliquots, and four of those aliquots went on to sequencing. This methods study benchmarked molecular-identifier clustering-based TCR repertoire sequencing (MIDCIRS) and TCR RNA copy counting, using CD8 T cells to do so. What the authors observed across the whole study: When barcode sub-clustering was omitted, TCR diversity was inflated by chimeric consensus sequences, with chimeras reaching as high as 47%. A single cell's worth of spiked-in Jurkat TCR RNA was reported detectable even among 850,000 to 1,000,000 naive CD8 T cells. Modeling estimated roughly 3 recovered TCR RNA copies per cell, compared with approximately 9.5 by digital PCR, which implies around 30% capture efficiency. In CMV-specific effector cells, over 97% of molecules were held by clones above 20 RNA copies, whereas under 1% of molecules were held by such clones in naive cells. Spiked-in Jurkat TCR RNA (approximately 10 copies' worth), which is not part of the donor repertoire, was contained in the naive libraries. The sizes of highly expanded clones could end up underestimated when identical TCR molecules share a barcode.

In the germline V gene, CDR1 corresponds to SGHVS and CDR2 to FNYEAQ. From V the trimming removes 0 bases and from J it removes 6 bases, while the gene matches leave 14 bases of the junction unaccounted for. Reading from cysteine to phenylalanine, the CDR3 counts 18 amino acids. Here the CDR3 DNA is all that survives: 54 bases in frame from base 1. Library creation used PCR. The instrument was an Illumina HiSeq 4000. Bulk TCR libraries were made following a previously described method, with the TCR primers given in Table S5. The Qiagen AllPrep DNA/RNA kit was used to purify total RNA. Before any analysis, reads coming from multiple sequencing runs of the same library were combined into one pool. The published analysis was carried out like this. Only reads with exact TCR constant sequence were kept, trimmed to 150 nt, and grouped by their 12-nt molecular barcodes. Within each barcode group, reads were sub-clustered at a 15% Levenshtein threshold, and quality-weighted consensus sequences were built per RNA molecule. Non-functional sequences were removed, as were lower-count sequences one edit away from another. Based on a fit of two negative binomial distributions, barcode sub-clusters having less than 20% of the maximum read count were discarded. TCRdb trimmed the raw reads at Q25, called clones with MiXCR and kept productive beta chains. Duplicate CDR3 protein sequences are folded into a single record with the most common DNA and genes. The V and J calls shown here were made by TCRdb, not taken from the authors' results. The sample table contains around 480,000 distinct CDR3 sequences; only one count was recorded for over 20% of them. The ten largest account for approximately 0.84% of the sample.

Sequencing used naive CD8+ T cells from blood, with Jurkat cell RNA spiked in. Explained via the paper, the cell subset or site label denotes: FACS-sorted CD8+CD4-CCR7+CD45RA+ naive T cells. The rearrangement combines TRBV7-6 with TRBJ2-7, and 10 junction bases match TRBD2. The clonotype was recovered from a human donor in good health. Some libraries in this study had Jurkat cell RNA spiked in. The CDR3 region reads CASSLAEYSGGFRGEQYF. The bases read TGTGCCAGCAGCTTAGCGGAGTATAGCGGGGGGTTCCGGGGCGAGCAGTACTTC. Supplemented by the reference TRBV7-6 and TRBJ2-7 proteins around the CDR3, the complete variable domain is GAGVSQSPRYKVTKRGQDVALRCDPISGHVSLYWYRQALGQGPEFLTYFNYEAQQDKSGLPNDRFSAERPEGSISTLTIQRTEQRDSAMYRCASSLAEYSGGFRGEQYFGPGTRLTVT.